The 15 T cell receptor beta chains below all came from one sample that was sequenced in a study of T cells in Graves' hyperthyroidism and ophthalmopathy. Amplified TCR beta CDR3 regions derived from RNA transcripts. The primer set for the first-round RT-PCR of the TCR CDR3 was HTBI. Each CDR3 protein gets one entry after TCRdb re-called the multiplex PCR reads with MiXCR. This sample has over 250,000 distinct CDR3 sequences, with 25% to 30% found just once. Sequencing input: blood. The receptor source for this set is a man aged 35 to 55 with Graves' hyperthyroidism that later progressed to Graves' ophthalmopathy.

This chain joins TRBV6-4 and TRBJ1-4; no clear D gene. Germline V lookup: CDR1 MRHNA, CDR2 SNTAGT. Trimming shortened V by 3 bases and J by 4 bases, and 9 bases separated the two germline ends. This CDR3 is 14 amino acids long. CDR3 in DNA: TGTGCCAGCAGTGAAGGAGTCTATAATGAAAAACTGTTTTTT. Its protein is CASSEGVYNEKLFF.

The chain carries TRBV20-1 and TRBJ2-2, with a possible D match to TRBD1 (6 bases). CDR3 length equals 15 residues. V shed 6 bases and J shed 1 base, with 15 bases lying between them. CDR1 is DFQATT and CDR2 is SNEGSKA in the germline V gene (reference sequence). CDR3 nucleotides: TGCAGTGCCGAACCCCAGGGGAGGAACACCGGGGAGCTGTTTTTT. This encodes CSAEPQGRNTGELFF.

This clonotype has at least ten counts. The chain couples TRBV18 to TRBJ1-4; D is undetermined. V was cut by 6 bases and J by 8 bases, with 16 bases left in between. Germline lookup yields CDR1 KGHSH and CDR2 LQKENI. The CDR3 spans 14 residues. CDR3 DNA sequence: TGTGCCAGCTCGCGGACGGGGAGCGGGGAAAAACTGTTTTTT. This codes for CASSRTGSGEKLFF.

This CDR3 is CSVGDYPYEQYF. CDR3 nucleotide sequence: TGCAGCGTTGGGGACTACCCCTACGAGCAGTACTTC. The rearrangement joins TRBV29-1 to TRBJ2-7, with 7 bases identical to TRBD2. The germline gives CDR1 SQVTM, CDR2 ANQGSEA. V was pared by 4 bases and J by 2 bases, with 2 bases of the junction left unmatched. CDR3 length equals 12 residues.

This clonotype has ten or more counts. The V call is TRBV7-2, the J call TRBJ1-1; TRBD1 matches 8 bases. Germline V gene lookup returns CDR1 SGHTA and CDR2 FQGNSA. The V segment lost 5 bases and the J segment 11 bases; nucleotides outside the gene matches: 13. This CDR3 is 14 amino acids long. In nucleotides, the CDR3 is TGTGCCAGCAGCCCCCGGCCTAGGACAGGGCAGGCTTTCTTT. Protein sequence: CASSPRPRTGQAFF.

This clonotype was found a few times. This rearrangement joins TRBV5-1 to TRBJ2-5; possibly TRBD1 for D (5 bases). Germline CDR1 SGHRS, CDR2 YFSETQ. The CDR3 runs 18 residues. Trimming cost V 4 bases and J 2 bases, with 24 bases left between them. For the CDR3, the DNA is TGCGCCAGCAGCCCCGGACATGGCCTCCCCATAGGACAAGAGACCCAGTACTTC. It yields the protein CASSPGHGLPIGQETQYF. Filled out from reference TRBV5-1 and TRBJ2-5, the complete variable domain reads KAGVTQTPRYLIKTRGQQVTLSCSPISGHRSVSWYQQTPGQGLQFLFEYFSETQRNKGNFPGRFSGRQFSNSRSEMNVSTLELGDSALYLCASSPGHGLPIGQETQYFGPGTRLLVL.

This clonotype was detected ten times or more. The chain links TRBV6-1 to TRBJ1-1, with no clear D. Trimming took off 4 bases at V and 1 base at J, with 4 bases between the two ends. Germline lookup yields CDR1 MNHNS and CDR2 SASEGT. CDR3 length equals 12 residues. CDR3 sequence: CASSAGNTEAFF. Written as DNA, the CDR3 is TGTGCCAGCAGTGCGGGGAACACTGAAGCTTTCTTT.

This clonotype came up many times. The chain carries TRBV7-2 and TRBJ2-7; either TRBD1 or TRBD2 may supply D (6 bases each). Trimming stripped 2 bases from V and 7 bases from J, with 24 bases between. The V gene's germline CDR1 is SGHTA and CDR2 FQGNSA. This CDR3 spans 17 amino acids. CDR3 DNA: TGTGCCAGCAGCTTACAAGGGGGGCGACACCGGTTTTGGGAGCAGTACTTC. It is translated as CASSLQGGRHRFWEQYF.

This rearrangement joins TRBV7-9 to TRBJ1-1, with TRBD1 as a possible D gene (6 bases). Per germline, CDR1 SEHNR and CDR2 FQNEAQ (reference sequence). The CDR3 spans 12 residues. The V end lost 5 bases, the J end lost 7 bases, and 11 bases lay between the germline ends. The CDR3 DNA reads TGTGCCAGCAGCACCACAGGGCGTGAAGCTTTCTTT. Translated: CASSTTGREAFF.

This chain joins TRBV12-3 or TRBV12-4 and TRBJ2-5; TRBD2 is a possible D gene (6 bases). The germline V and J ends were trimmed by 4 bases and 2 bases, with 14 bases remaining between them. The CDR3 sequence is 15 residues long. The CDR3 DNA is TGTGCCAGCAGTTCCAGTGGTAGCGGACAAGAGACCCAGTACTTC. Residues: CASSSSGSGQETQYF.

This clonotype was seen repeatedly, ten times or more. V usage is TRBV11-2 and J usage is TRBJ1-1; D gene ambiguous. Germline assignment: CDR1 SGHAT and CDR2 FQNNGV. The V end lost 2 bases, the J end lost 3 bases, and 1 base lay between the germline ends. The CDR3 is made up of 11 amino acids. DNA for the CDR3: TGTGCCAGCAGCTTACACACTGAAGCTTTCTTT. Translating it yields CASSLHTEAFF. Based on the CDR3 plus reference TRBV11-2 and TRBJ1-1, the full variable domain is EAGVAQSPRYKIIEKRQSVAFWCNPISGHATLYWYQQILGQGPKLLIQFQNNGVVDDSQLPKDRFSAERLKGVDSTLKIQPAKLEDSAVYLCASSLHTEAFFGQGTRLTVV.

There are many counts of this clonotype. The chain uses TRBV28 and TRBJ2-5, with D perhaps TRBD2 (7 bases). V shed 8 bases and J shed 4 bases, with 20 bases lying between them. CDR1 is MDHEN, CDR2 SYDVKM, per germline. The CDR3 runs 15 residues. CDR3 sequence (DNA): TGTGCCAGCGGGGGAACGGCGGGGGCGGGAGAGACCCAGTACTTC. Residues: CASGGTAGAGETQYF.

This clonotype was seen ten or more times. The chain combines TRBV3-1 with TRBJ2-2; D is possibly TRBD2 (6 bases). This CDR3 is 15 amino acids long. Trimming took 4 bases from V and 4 from J, leaving 13 bases between them. The germline CDR1 and CDR2 sequences are LGHDT and YNNKEL (reference sequence). The CDR3: CASSPNQRVTGELFF. For the CDR3, the DNA is TGTGCCAGCAGCCCAAACCAGCGGGTCACCGGGGAGCTGTTTTTT.

This clonotype was observed many times. J is TRBJ2-2 and V is TRBV7-3; no definite D call. V was pared by 3 bases and J by 7 bases, with 3 bases between. Germline lookup yields CDR1 SGHTA and CDR2 FQGTGA. There are 11 residues in the CDR3. The chain's CDR3 is CASSLIGELFF. The CDR3, as DNA: TGTGCCAGCAGCTTGATCGGGGAGCTGTTTTTT.

This clonotype was counted once. The genes are TRBV19 and TRBJ1-1; 7 bases align to TRBD1. Germline loops: CDR1 LNHDA, CDR2 SQIVND (reference sequence). The CDR3 consists of 14 residues. The V segment lost 3 bases and the J segment 5 bases; nucleotides outside the gene matches: 6. CDR3 protein: CASSIGDSATEAFF. DNA for the CDR3: TGTGCCAGTAGTATTGGGGACAGTGCAACTGAAGCTTTCTTT.